This TCR beta chain was identified during a study of blood T cell repertoires in COVID-19. For the study at large: Both acute and convalescent COVID-19 samples were obtained from the United States, Italy and Spain. Sample material is recorded as cDNA or gDNA derived from T cells, B-cell-depleted T cells, or PBMCs.

This clone was detected once. In the source study's methods: It was from reference gene primer amplification that nucleated cell counts were estimated. The repertoire was sequenced with immunoSEQ multiplex PCR; TCRdb's copy has only in-frame clones and lacks some. Clone size and the V and J calls come from that table; the DNA yielded D and trimming. The sample consists of a few hundred thousand clones, 86% of them appearing once. Trimming at V came to 7 bases and at J to 1 base, leaving 5 bases not matched to a gene. The CDR3 extends over 14 amino acids. CDR1 and CDR2 (germline): LNHDA, SQIVND (reference sequence).

This receptor was obtained from a man of 80 years or more with acute or convalescent COVID-19. The chain combines TRBV19 with TRBJ1-2, with 8 bases aligning to TRBD1. Input material: peripheral blood. The CDR3 sequence: CASTTTGVNYGYTF. DNA for the CDR3: TGTGCCAGTACCACGACAGGGGTTAACTATGGCTACACCTTC.